In this sample, the clone carrying this T cell receptor (beta chain) turned up many times. Thyroid surgery took place with no prior treatment in any patient. Using MiXCR, TCRdb re-called clones from the PCR reads. The sample yields tens of thousands of clones, approximately 12% seen once. The V end lost 2 bases, the J end lost 8 bases, and 16 bases lay between the germline ends. In germline, CDR1 is SNHLY, CDR2 FYNNEI. The length of the CDR3 is 15 residues. This specimen comes from a study of metastatic and nonmetastatic thyroid tumors. Study context: Repertoire comparisons spanned blood and tumor or nodule tissue from malignant and benign thyroid patients.

Sequenced sample: blood. The J gene is TRBJ2-1, the V gene TRBV2; TRBD1 or TRBD2 may be the D gene (5 bases each). This clonotype was sampled from a female donor with papillary thyroid cancer or a benign thyroid nodule (not recorded which). Some clones in this sample may be carry-over from other donors' samples. The CDR3 protein is CASSELGTVPDEQFF. CDR3 bases: TGTGCCAGCAGTGAACTCGGGACGGTCCCAGATGAGCAGTTCTTC. Full variable domain (outside the CDR3, taken from reference TRBV2 and TRBJ2-1): EPEVTQTPSHQVTQMGQEVILRCVPISNHLYFYWYRQILGQKVEFLVSFYNNEISEKSEIFDDQFSVERPDGSNFTLKIRSTKLEDSAMYFCASSELGTVPDEQFFGPGTRLTVL.